One and the same sample provided the 25 T cell receptor beta chains below, sequenced in a study of memory CD4+ T cells and cytomegalovirus serostatus. Single viable CD3+CD4+CD8-CD45RO+ cells were sorted as the memory CD4+ T cells. Data came from immunoSEQ multiplex PCR; TCRdb stores just in-frame clones and leaves some out. Of fewer than 50,000 clones listed, 79% were seen once; the top ten hold 1% to 1.3%. The source material was memory CD4+ T cells from blood. The receptors were gathered from an adult in good health and CMV-seronegative.

The gene calls are TRBV2 and TRBJ1-2; 12 bases map to TRBD1. The CDR3 extends over 19 amino acids. V was clipped by 4 bases and J by 7 bases; unmatched bases: 19. The germline V gene encodes CDR1 SNHLY and CDR2 FYNNEI. The DNA of the CDR3 is TGTGCCAGCAGTGCGAGGAGTCTCGGGACTGGGACAGGGGGCTCTGGCTACACCTTC. It yields the protein CASSARSLGTGTGGSGYTF.

This chain joins TRBV11-3 and TRBJ2-3; D is possibly TRBD2 (6 bases). Germline values: CDR1 SGHNT, CDR2 YENEEA. Trimming stripped 7 bases from V and 3 bases from J, with 14 bases between. The CDR3 is 14 amino acids. The CDR3 is CASTLRGGTDTQYF. In DNA, the CDR3 is TGTGCCAGCACCCTTCGGGGAGGTACAGATACGCAGTATTTT. Full variable domain (outside the CDR3, taken from reference TRBV11-3 and TRBJ2-3): EAGVVQSPRYKIIEKKQPVAFWCNPISGHNTLYWYLQNLGQGPELLIRYENEEAVDDSQLPKDRFSAERLKGVDSTLKIQPAELGDSAVYLCASTLRGGTDTQYFGPGTRLTVL.

This clone appeared once. The genes are TRBV6-4 and TRBJ1-1; D might be TRBD1 (5 bases). The ends were cut back, 0 bases at V and 3 bases at J, with 14 bases in the middle. CDR3 size: 16 residues. Per germline, CDR1 MRHNA and CDR2 SNTAGT. CDR3 loop: CASSDSKVWGDTEAFF. Here the CDR3 DNA reads TGTGCCAGCAGTGACTCGAAAGTCTGGGGGGACACTGAAGCTTTCTTT.

The chain combines TRBV10-3 with TRBJ1-3; D unclear. Trimming removed 6 bases from V and 0 bases from J, with 18 bases in between. CDR3 length: 17 residues. CDR1 and CDR2 from the germline V gene are ENHRY and SYGVKD. The CDR3 is CAIREPLRGDSGNTIYF. As DNA, the CDR3 is TGTGCCATCAGGGAGCCCTTACGGGGAGACTCTGGAAACACCATATATTTT.

V usage is TRBV30 and J usage is TRBJ1-2; 7 nucleotides line up with TRBD1. Trimming cost V 1 base and J 2 bases; bases outside gene matches: 1. This CDR3 is built from 13 residues. In germline, CDR1 is GTSNPN, CDR2 SVGIG (reference sequence). CDR3 amino acids: CAWSAGGNYGYTF. In nucleotides, the CDR3 is TGTGCCTGGAGTGCAGGGGGAAACTATGGCTACACCTTC. Combining the CDR3 with reference TRBV30 and TRBJ1-2 gives the whole variable domain SQTIHQWPATLVQPVGSPLSLECTVEGTSNPNLYWYRQAAGRGLQLLFYSVGIGQISSEVPQNLSASRPQDRQFILSSKKLLLSDSGFYLCAWSAGGNYGYTFGSGTRLTVV.

V gene TRBV5-4 combines with J gene TRBJ2-7, with 8 bases identical to TRBD2. Unmatched junction bases numbered 7, after V lost 0 bases and J lost 2 bases. Germline V CDR1 and CDR2: SGHNT, YYREEE (reference sequence). This CDR3 has 16 amino acids. CDR3 protein: CASSLASSGTPYEQYF. In DNA, the CDR3 is TGTGCCAGCAGCTTGGCTAGTAGCGGGACCCCCTACGAGCAGTACTTC.

This chain connects TRBV11-1 to TRBJ2-1, with 9 bases that match TRBD2. V was clipped by 5 bases and J by 7 bases; unmatched bases: 15. Per germline, CDR1 SGHAT and CDR2 FQDESV (reference sequence). The CDR3 is 17 amino acids. The CDR3 here is CASSPRSVAGAGNEQFF. The CDR3 DNA sequence: TGTGCCAGCAGCCCACGATCGGTAGCGGGAGCGGGGAATGAGCAGTTCTTC.

Only a few counts were recorded for this clone. The chain uses TRBV7-2 and TRBJ1-1; possible D gene TRBD1, 5 bases. The CDR3 spans 15 residues. V was trimmed by 3 bases and J by 4 bases, leaving 15 bases between them. CDR1 and CDR2 (germline): SGHTA, FQGNSA. The CDR3 here is CASSFRIRAGTEAFF. The DNA for the CDR3 is TGTGCCAGCAGCTTCAGAATCAGGGCCGGCACTGAAGCTTTCTTT.

The chain is built from TRBV2 and TRBJ2-7, with D perhaps given as TRBD1 or TRBD2 (6 bases each). V dropped 5 bases and J dropped 2 bases, with 13 bases sitting between them. Germline V lookup: CDR1 SNHLY, CDR2 FYNNEI. This CDR3 has 14 residues. CDR3 nucleotides: TGTGCCAGCAGTATTAGGGGGGTGACCTACGAGCAGTACTTC. Residues: CASSIRGVTYEQYF.

The chain recombines TRBV6-5 with TRBJ1-2, with 8 bases that match TRBD1. CDR3 size: 15 residues. Trimming at V came to 3 bases and at J to 1 base, leaving 4 bases not matched to a gene. The germline CDR1 and CDR2 sequences are MNHEY and SVGAGI. The CDR3 DNA follows: TGTGCCAGCAGTTATGGGACAGGATATAACTATGGCTACACCTTC. It is translated as CASSYGTGYNYGYTF.

The genes are TRBV4-2 and TRBJ2-6; tentatively, D is TRBD2 (5 bases). CDR1 and CDR2 (germline): LGHNA, YNFKEQ. The CDR3 is 17 residues long. With 0 bases removed from V and 4 bases from J, the gap between germline ends came to 13 bases. For the CDR3, the DNA is TGTGCCAGCAGCCAAGAAGGTACGGGATCCGGGGCCAACGTCCTGACTTTC. Its translation is CASSQEGTGSGANVLTF.

The chain joins TRBV11-2 to TRBJ2-1, with 10 positions matching TRBD1. The germline gives CDR1 SGHAT, CDR2 FQNNGV. There are 16 residues in the CDR3. V shed 5 bases and J 0 bases; nucleotides not matched to a gene: 4. The CDR3 protein is CASSPRDRGSYNEQFF. The CDR3 DNA reads TGTGCCAGCAGCCCCCGGGACAGGGGCTCCTACAATGAGCAGTTCTTC.

The chain employs TRBV19 and TRBJ1-4; 12 positions match TRBD1. The J segment lost 10 bases and the V segment lost 2 bases, leaving 5 bases of the junction unmatched. Per germline, CDR1 LNHDA and CDR2 SQIVND (reference sequence). The CDR3 sequence is 15 residues long. The CDR3 DNA is TGTGCCAGTAGTATACGGGGGACAGGGGGCCGAAAACTGTTTTTT. Residues: CASSIRGTGGRKLFF.

The chain joins TRBV5-6 to TRBJ1-2, with no clear D. This CDR3 spans 15 amino acids. CDR1 and CDR2 (germline): SGHDT, YYEEEE. V shed 3 bases and J shed 7 bases, with 19 bases lying between them. Written as DNA, the CDR3 is TGTGCCAGCAGCTCCCCTGGACGGCGGGCGGGTGGCTACACCTTC. Its protein is CASSSPGRRAGGYTF.

The CDR3 DNA reads TGTGCCAGCAGCTCGGACAGTACATATGGCTACACCTTC. It codes for CASSSDSTYGYTF. This rearrangement joins TRBV6-5 to TRBJ1-2; D perhaps matches TRBD1 (6 bases). The CDR3 is 13 amino acids. The germline V gene has CDR1 MNHEY and CDR2 SVGAGI. Trimming cost V 6 bases and J 5 bases, with 13 bases left between them.

This clone has a handful of counts. The sample holds other DNA sequences that translate to the same CDR3. The V call is TRBV2, the J call TRBJ1-5; D not certain. Trimming took 7 bases from V and 0 from J, leaving 7 bases between them. The CDR3 extends over 13 amino acids. The germline gives CDR1 SNHLY, CDR2 FYNNEI. The CDR3 spells CASIRDSNQPQHF. CDR3 DNA sequence: TGTGCCAGCATCCGGGATAGCAATCAGCCCCAGCATTTT.

This clone was picked up one time. J is TRBJ2-5 and V is TRBV25-1, with TRBD2 matching over 9 bases. The ends lost 4 bases at V and 5 bases at J; junction bases unmatched: 5. This CDR3 comprises 14 residues. The V gene's germline CDR1 is MGHDK and CDR2 SYGVNS. The CDR3 is CASSGAGGMETQYF. As DNA, the CDR3 is TGTGCCAGCAGTGGAGCGGGAGGAATGGAGACCCAGTACTTC.

V usage is TRBV7-9 and J usage is TRBJ1-1; D remains ambiguous. The V gene's germline CDR1 is SEHNR and CDR2 FQNEAQ (reference sequence). This CDR3 is 10 amino acids long. Trimming stripped 8 bases from V and 8 bases from J, with 9 bases between. CDR3 bases: TGTGCCAGCCTTCGGACCGAAGCTTTCTTT. Its protein product is CASLRTEAFF.

The chain carries TRBV4-3 and TRBJ2-5; D assignment may be TRBD1 or TRBD2 (5 bases each). V dropped 0 bases and J dropped 1 base, with 24 bases sitting between them. Per germline, CDR1 LGHNA and CDR2 YSLEER. The CDR3 extends over 20 amino acids. The CDR3 bases are TGCGCCAGCAGCCAAGATGAAGGGGAGCAGGTGGCAACCCTCCAAGAGACCCAGTACTTC. It encodes CASSQDEGEQVATLQETQYF.

The genes are TRBV11-2 and TRBJ2-1; D unclear. CDR1 is SGHAT, CDR2 FQNNGV, per germline. V lost 0 bases and J lost 5, with 11 bases in between. CDR3 size: 15 residues. The CDR3 coding sequence is TGTGCCAGCAGCTTAGAAGGTTCCCTAAACAATGAGCAGTTCTTC. Residues: CASSLEGSLNNEQFF.

The J gene is TRBJ2-7, the V gene TRBV5-6; no firm D call. This CDR3 region has 14 residues. The ends were cut back, 0 bases at V and 3 bases at J, with 10 bases in the middle. Germline-derived CDR1 and CDR2 are SGHDT and YYEEEE. CDR3: CASSLAGSLYEQYF. The CDR3 DNA reads TGTGCCAGCAGCTTGGCCGGGTCCCTCTACGAGCAGTACTTC.

The J gene is TRBJ1-3, the V gene TRBV15; no clear D gene. Germline lookup yields CDR1 LNHNV and CDR2 YYDKDF (reference sequence). Trimming shortened V by 1 base and J by 0 bases, and 10 bases separated the two germline ends. CDR3 length: 16 amino acids. The CDR3 spells CATSRGPTSSGNTIYF. The CDR3 nucleotides are TGTGCCACCAGCAGAGGTCCGACGAGCTCTGGAAACACCATATATTTT.

This rearrangement joins TRBV7-2 to TRBJ2-3, with no clear D. The CDR3 consists of 14 residues. Trimming left V 2 bases short and J 1 base short, with 7 bases between. The germline V gene encodes CDR1 SGHTA and CDR2 FQGNSA. CDR3 residues: CASSLSPGTDTQYF. CDR3 bases: TGTGCCAGCAGCTTAAGCCCCGGCACAGATACGCAGTATTTT.

CDR3 protein: CATSRDSGVSETQYF. DNA for the CDR3: TGTGCCACCAGCAGAGATTCGGGGGTCTCAGAGACCCAGTACTTC. The chain joins TRBV15 to TRBJ2-5, with D possibly TRBD2 on 6 matching bases. CDR3 length equals 15 residues. Germline V gene sequence: CDR1 LNHNV, CDR2 YYDKDF (reference sequence). Trimming shortened V by 0 bases and J by 4 bases, and 12 bases separated the two germline ends.

The chain recombines TRBV5-6 with TRBJ1-1, with unresolved D. The CDR3 extends over 13 amino acids. CDR1 is SGHDT, CDR2 YYEEEE, per germline. Trimming cost V 2 bases and J 2 bases, with 7 bases left between them. The CDR3 DNA sequence: TGTGCCAGCAGCTTTGGGCGTAACACTGAAGCTTTCTTT. Protein product: CASSFGRNTEAFF.